Listed below are T cell receptor beta chains from one sample, sequenced in a study of neurological immune-mediated disorders. TCRdb called the 5' RACE reads again in MiXCR, with one record for every CDR3 protein. Among about 90,000 distinct CDR3 sequences listed, approximately 13% were seen once. What was sequenced was PBMCs. These receptors were obtained from a female donor with HTLV-1-associated myelopathy (HAM/TSP). The CDR3 runs from the conserved cysteine through the conserved F or W. A D gene is named only where the DNA matches it firmly. Expanded clones get a size class; other rows say once, few or many, or leave the size out.

>many|TRBV3-1|16|TRBD2|TRBJ2-2
TGTGCCAGCAGCCTTCTTAGCGGGGGGAACACCGGGGAGCTGTTTTTT
CASSLLSGGNTGELFF
>many|TRBV18|17|TRBD2|TRBJ2-1
TGTGCCAGCTCACCACCGGTGAAGGGAGGGCCCTACAATGAGCAGTTCTTC
CASSPPVKGGPYNEQFF
>many|TRBV2|15|.|TRBJ2-3
TGTGCCAGCAAGAATAGCGGATTAAGCACAGATACGCAGTATTTT
CASKNSGLSTDTQYF
>.|TRBV5-1|15|.|TRBJ1-3
TGCGCCAGCAGCTTGGCCGGAGGGCCCGGAAACACCATATATTTT
CASSLAGGPGNTIYF
>many|TRBV5-1|15|.|TRBJ2-1
TGCGCCAGCAGCTTGGAGCCAGGGTCGGGAAATGAGCAGTTCTTC
CASSLEPGSGNEQFF
>many|TRBV11-2|14|.|TRBJ1-5
TGTGCCAGCAGAGGGGAATCTAGCAATCAGCCCCAGCATTTT
CASRGESSNQPQHF
>.|TRBV6-1|15|TRBD2|TRBJ2-3
TGTGCCAGCAGTGAGCGCGCGGGGGGCCAAGATACGCAGTATTTT
CASSERAGGQDTQYF
>many|TRBV11-2|15|TRBD2|TRBJ2-3
TGTGCCAGCAGCCTAACTAGCGGGGGGGAATATACGCAGTATTTT
CASSLTSGGEYTQYF
>many|TRBV4-2|15|TRBD2|TRBJ2-3
TGTGCCAGCAGCCGAGAGCGGGGGATGATGGATACGCAGTATTTT
CASSRERGMMDTQYF
>.|TRBV5-5|14|TRBD2|TRBJ2-5
TGTGCCAGCAGCCCGGGACTAGCGTGGGAGACCCAGTACTTC
CASSPGLAWETQYF
>many|TRBV15|16|.|TRBJ2-2
TGTGCCACCAGCAGAATGGGACACCCGAACACCGGGGAGCTGTTTTTT
CATSRMGHPNTGELFF
>many|TRBV5-1|13|TRBD1|TRBJ2-3
TGCGCCACCAAGACAGGGACCACAGATACGCAGTATTTT
CATKTGTTDTQYF
>many|TRBV28|17|TRBD1|TRBJ1-1
TGTGCCAGCACGATCCACTGGGGGCAGGGGGAGTACACTGAAGCTTTCTTT
CASTIHWGQGEYTEAFF
>many|TRBV3-1|12|.|TRBJ2-5
TGTGCCAGCAGCCACGGGGGCGGGACCCAGTACTTC
CASSHGGGTQYF
>many|TRBV14|20|TRBD1|TRBJ2-1
TGTGCCAGCAGCCCCCGAAGCCTCTACCGGACAGGGGGCGGTTGGAGTGAGCAGTTCTTC
CASSPRSLYRTGGGWSEQFF
>many|TRBV5-1|15|.|TRBJ2-2
TGCGCCAGCAGCTTGGACAGTAGGGGCCCCGGGGAGCTGTTTTTT
CASSLDSRGPGELFF
>few|TRBV6-1|15|.|TRBJ2-7
TGTGCCAGCAGGCCCGGGAAACAGGGCAGATACGAGCAGTACTTC
CASRPGKQGRYEQYF
>many|TRBV20-1|17|TRBD1|TRBJ2-7
TGCAGTGCTATCAACAGGGGGCGCGGACTGAGCTCCTACGAGCAGTACTTC
CSAINRGRGLSSYEQYF
>many|TRBV6-5|13|.|TRBJ2-1
TGTGCCAGCAGCTCCGGGACTGTGACGGGGCAGTTCTTC
CASSSGTVTGQFF
>many|TRBV7-9|18|.|TRBJ1-2
TGTGCCAGCAGCTTAGCGCTAGGCGGGCGAGGAAGAGGTTCTGGCTACACCTTC
CASSLALGGRGRGSGYTF
>many|TRBV10-3|15|.|TRBJ2-2
TGTGCCATCAGTGAGTCATTCACGAACACCGGGGAGCTGTTTTTT
CAISESFTNTGELFF
>many|TRBV10-3|15|.|TRBJ2-3
TGTGCCATCAGTGAGTCGTGGGAGTCCACAGATACGCAGTATTTT
CAISESWESTDTQYF
>few|TRBV4-2|14|.|TRBJ1-5
TGTGCCAGCAGCCAAGGGACGGTTGATCAGCCCCAGCATTTT
CASSQGTVDQPQHF
>many|TRBV7-9|12|.|TRBJ2-7
TGTGCCAGCAGCCGACCTACTAGCGAGCAGTACTTC
CASSRPTSEQYF
>.|TRBV28|16|.|TRBJ2-1
TGTGCCAGCAGTGAACAGGGAGGGGCTCCAAATAATGAGCAGTTCTTC
CASSEQGGAPNNEQFF
>.|TRBV6-5|14|.|TRBJ1-5
TGTGCCAGCAGTTACTCGAGGGGGAATCAGCCCCAGCATTTT
CASSYSRGNQPQHF
>many|TRBV20-1|13|.|TRBJ2-1
TGCAGTGCTCTGGGGGCGATAAACAATGAGCAGTTCTTC
CSALGAINNEQFF
>many|TRBV29-1|20|.|TRBJ1-1
TGCAGCGTATCACCTCCCCGAGGGACCGGGAGGCACTTCACGAACACTGAAGCTTTCTTT
CSVSPPRGTGRHFTNTEAFF
>many|TRBV20-1|12|TRBD1|TRBJ2-7
TGCAGTGCTAAGGGGGCGGTCGACGAGCAGTACTTC
CSAKGAVDEQYF
>many|TRBV2|14|.|TRBJ2-2
TGTGCCAGCACGGGGTCATTGAACACCGGGGAGCTGTTTTTT
CASTGSLNTGELFF
>many|TRBV7-2|15|.|TRBJ2-3
TGTGCCAGCAGCTTAGGGGGCCCAAGCTCAGATACGCAGTATTTT
CASSLGGPSSDTQYF
>many|TRBV4-1|16|.|TRBJ1-4
TGCGCCAGCAGCCAAGATGGAAGGGGTGAGGGTGAAAAACTGTTTTTT
CASSQDGRGEGEKLFF
>many|TRBV6-5|15|.|TRBJ2-5
TGTGCCAGCAGCCCGGAGGGGACCTTGCAAGAGACCCAGTACTTC
CASSPEGTLQETQYF
>many|TRBV29-1|13|.|TRBJ2-6
TGCAGCGTTGGGCCAGGGACAGCCAACGTCCTGACTTTC
CSVGPGTANVLTF
>many|TRBV9|17|.|TRBJ2-2
TGTGCCAGCAGCGTAGATGACAGGAGGTATAGAGCCGGGGAGCTGTTTTTT
CASSVDDRRYRAGELFF
>.|TRBV3-1|15|.|TRBJ1-5
TGTGCCAGCAGCCGCGGGTCGAGTGGCAATCAGCCCCAGCATTTT
CASSRGSSGNQPQHF
>many|TRBV20-1|13|.|TRBJ2-5
TGCAGTGCTAGCCCTACTGGACCTATAACCCAGTACTTC
CSASPTGPITQYF
>many|TRBV20-1|14|TRBD1|TRBJ2-7
TGCAGTGCTAGAGGTTCCGGGACAGCCTACGAGCAGTACTTC
CSARGSGTAYEQYF
>few|TRBV5-1|18|TRBD2|TRBJ2-3
TGCGCCAGCAGCCCGAAATTCAAACGGGGGGAATACACAGATACGCAGTATTTT
CASSPKFKRGEYTDTQYF
>many|TRBV6-1|15|.|TRBJ1-2
TGTGCCAGCAGCCCGACGGGACTGACTAACTATGGCTACACCTTC
CASSPTGLTNYGYTF
>many|TRBV29-1|20|TRBD1|TRBJ1-1
TGCAGCGTTGACTCCCCGGGACAGGGGGCTTACGTGGCCCCGGACGCTGAAGCTTTCTTT
CSVDSPGQGAYVAPDAEAFF
>many|TRBV6-1|16|.|TRBJ1-1
TGTGCCAGCAGGAAAGGGGGGCACCCCATGAACACTGAAGCTTTCTTT
CASRKGGHPMNTEAFF
>many|TRBV15|16|.|TRBJ2-2
TGTGCCACCAATTCCTTCAGGACATCGAACACCGGGGAGCTGTTTTTT
CATNSFRTSNTGELFF
>.|TRBV5-1|15|.|TRBJ2-6
TGCGCCAGCAGCTACTCAGGGGACGGGGCCAACGTCCTGACTTTC
CASSYSGDGANVLTF
>many|TRBV7-6|15|TRBD1|TRBJ1-6
TGTGCCAGCGGCAAAAGAACAGGGGTGGATTCACCCCTCCACTTT
CASGKRTGVDSPLHF
>.|TRBV4-1|15|.|TRBJ2-7
TGCGCCAGCAGCCAAGGGCCTGGGGCAGTGGGTGAGCAGTACTTC
CASSQGPGAVGEQYF